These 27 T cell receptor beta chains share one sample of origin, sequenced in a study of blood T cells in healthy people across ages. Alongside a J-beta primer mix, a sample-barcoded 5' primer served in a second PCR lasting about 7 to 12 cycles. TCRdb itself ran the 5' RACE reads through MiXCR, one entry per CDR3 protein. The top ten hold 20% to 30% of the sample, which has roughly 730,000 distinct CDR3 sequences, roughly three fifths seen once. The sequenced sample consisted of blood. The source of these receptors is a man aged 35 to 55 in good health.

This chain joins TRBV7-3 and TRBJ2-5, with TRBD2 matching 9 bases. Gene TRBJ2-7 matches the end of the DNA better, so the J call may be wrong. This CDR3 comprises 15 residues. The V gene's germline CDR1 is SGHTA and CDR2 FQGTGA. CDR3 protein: CASSRAAGGFSEQYF. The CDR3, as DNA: TGTGCCAGCAGCCGCGCAGCGGGAGGTTTTAGCGAGCAGTACTTC.

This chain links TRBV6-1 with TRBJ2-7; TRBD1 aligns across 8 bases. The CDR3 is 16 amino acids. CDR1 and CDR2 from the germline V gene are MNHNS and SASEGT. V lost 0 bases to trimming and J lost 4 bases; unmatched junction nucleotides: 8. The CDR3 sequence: CASSEAWAQGAYEQYF. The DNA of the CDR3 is TGTGCCAGCAGTGAAGCATGGGCGCAGGGGGCGTACGAGCAGTACTTC.

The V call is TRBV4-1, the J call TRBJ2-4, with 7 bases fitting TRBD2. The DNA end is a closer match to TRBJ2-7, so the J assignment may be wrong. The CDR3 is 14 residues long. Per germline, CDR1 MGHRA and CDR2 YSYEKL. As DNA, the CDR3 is TGCGCCAGCAGCTCGAGCGGGGCCTACTACGAGCAGTACTTC. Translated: CASSSSGAYYEQYF.

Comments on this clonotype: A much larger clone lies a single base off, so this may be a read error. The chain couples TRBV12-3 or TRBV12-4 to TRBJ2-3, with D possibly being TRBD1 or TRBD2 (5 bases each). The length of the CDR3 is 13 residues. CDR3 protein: CASSGARTDAQYF. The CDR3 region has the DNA TGTGCCAGCAGCGGGGCCCGCACAGATGCGCAGTATTTT.

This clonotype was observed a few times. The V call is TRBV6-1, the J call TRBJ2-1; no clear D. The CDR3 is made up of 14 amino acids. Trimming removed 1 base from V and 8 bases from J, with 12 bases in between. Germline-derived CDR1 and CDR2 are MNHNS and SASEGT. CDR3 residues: CASSEVRYIDEQFF. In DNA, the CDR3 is TGTGCCAGCAGTGAAGTCCGGTATATAGATGAGCAGTTCTTC.

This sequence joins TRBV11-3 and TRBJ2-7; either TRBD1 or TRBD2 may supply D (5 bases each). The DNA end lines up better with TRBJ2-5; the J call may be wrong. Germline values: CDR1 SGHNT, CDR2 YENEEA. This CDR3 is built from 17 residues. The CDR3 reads CASSYRGGTIAMETQYF. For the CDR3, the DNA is TGTGCCAGCAGCTACCGGGGTGGGACGATAGCGATGGAGACCCAGTACTTC.

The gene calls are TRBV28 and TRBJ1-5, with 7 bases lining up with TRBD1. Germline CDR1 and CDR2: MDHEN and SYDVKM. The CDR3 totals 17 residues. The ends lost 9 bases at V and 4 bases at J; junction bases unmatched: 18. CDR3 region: CARPPQSDRAVNQPQHF. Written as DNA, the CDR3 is TGTGCCAGGCCACCTCAGTCAGACAGGGCCGTTAATCAGCCCCAGCATTTT. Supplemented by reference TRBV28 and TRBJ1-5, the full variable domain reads DVKVTQSSRYLVKRTGEKVFLECVQDMDHENMFWYRQDPGLGLRLIYFSYDVKMKEKGDIPEGYSVSREKKERFSLILESASTNQTSMYLCARPPQSDRAVNQPQHFGDGTRLSIL.

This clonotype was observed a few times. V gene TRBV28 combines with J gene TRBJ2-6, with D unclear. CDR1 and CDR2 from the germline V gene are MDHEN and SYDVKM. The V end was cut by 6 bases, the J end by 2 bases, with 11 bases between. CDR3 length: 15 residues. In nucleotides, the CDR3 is TGTGCCAGCAGCCCCTCCAAACCTGGGGCCAACGTCCTGACTTTC. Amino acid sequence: CASSPSKPGANVLTF.

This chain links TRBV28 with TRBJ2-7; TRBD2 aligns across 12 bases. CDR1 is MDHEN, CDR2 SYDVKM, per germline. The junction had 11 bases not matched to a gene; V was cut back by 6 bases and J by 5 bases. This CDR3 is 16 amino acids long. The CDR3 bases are TGTGCCAGCAGCCACCCCTCGACTAGCGGGGGCCACGAGCAGTACTTC. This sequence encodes CASSHPSTSGGHEQYF.

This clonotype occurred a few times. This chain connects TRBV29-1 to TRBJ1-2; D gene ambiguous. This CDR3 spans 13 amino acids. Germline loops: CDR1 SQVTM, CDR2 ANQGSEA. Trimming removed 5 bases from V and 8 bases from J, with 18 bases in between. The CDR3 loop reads CSVLAMGSYGYTF. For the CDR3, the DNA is TGCAGCGTTTTGGCAATGGGGTCTTACGGCTACACCTTC.

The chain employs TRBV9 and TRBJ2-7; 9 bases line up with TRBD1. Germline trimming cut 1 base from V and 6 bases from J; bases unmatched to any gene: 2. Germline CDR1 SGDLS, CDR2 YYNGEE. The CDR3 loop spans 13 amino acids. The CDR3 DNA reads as TGTGCCAGCAGCGTAACAGGGGGCGCCGAGCAGTACTTC. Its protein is CASSVTGGAEQYF.

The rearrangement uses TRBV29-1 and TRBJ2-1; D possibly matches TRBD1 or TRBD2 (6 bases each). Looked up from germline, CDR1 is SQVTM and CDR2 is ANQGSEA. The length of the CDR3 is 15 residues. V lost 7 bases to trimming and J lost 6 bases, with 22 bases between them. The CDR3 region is CSGTGAGGWSNEQFF. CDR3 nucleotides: TGCAGCGGGACCGGGGCCGGGGGCTGGAGCAATGAGCAGTTCTTC.

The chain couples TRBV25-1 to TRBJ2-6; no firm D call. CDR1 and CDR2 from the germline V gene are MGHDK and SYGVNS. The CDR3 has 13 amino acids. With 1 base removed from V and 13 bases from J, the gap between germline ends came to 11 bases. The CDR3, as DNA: TGTGCCAGCAGTGAATCGGGCAGCTTTGTCCTGACTTTC. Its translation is CASSESGSFVLTF.

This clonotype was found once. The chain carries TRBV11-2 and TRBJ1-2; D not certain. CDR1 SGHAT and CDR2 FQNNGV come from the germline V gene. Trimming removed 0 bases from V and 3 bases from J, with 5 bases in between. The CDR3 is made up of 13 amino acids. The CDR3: CASSLDVDYGYTF. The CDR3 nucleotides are TGTGCCAGCAGCTTAGATGTTGACTATGGCTACACCTTC. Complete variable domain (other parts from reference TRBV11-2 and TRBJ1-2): EAGVAQSPRYKIIEKRQSVAFWCNPISGHATLYWYQQILGQGPKLLIQFQNNGVVDDSQLPKDRFSAERLKGVDSTLKIQPAKLEDSAVYLCASSLDVDYGYTFGSGTRLTVV.

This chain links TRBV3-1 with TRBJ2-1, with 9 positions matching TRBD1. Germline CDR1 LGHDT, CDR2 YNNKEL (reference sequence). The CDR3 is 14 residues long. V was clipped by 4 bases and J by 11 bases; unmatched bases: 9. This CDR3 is CASSLTGQGRKQFF. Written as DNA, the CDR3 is TGTGCCAGCAGCCTCACGGGACAGGGAAGAAAGCAGTTCTTC.

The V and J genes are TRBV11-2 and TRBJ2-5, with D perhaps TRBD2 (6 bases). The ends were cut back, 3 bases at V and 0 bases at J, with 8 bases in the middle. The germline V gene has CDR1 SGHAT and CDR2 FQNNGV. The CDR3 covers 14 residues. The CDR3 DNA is TGTGCCAGCAGCTTTGGGGACTACCAAGAGACCCAGTACTTC. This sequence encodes CASSFGDYQETQYF. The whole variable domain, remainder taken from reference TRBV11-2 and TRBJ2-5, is EAGVAQSPRYKIIEKRQSVAFWCNPISGHATLYWYQQILGQGPKLLIQFQNNGVVDDSQLPKDRFSAERLKGVDSTLKIQPAKLEDSAVYLCASSFGDYQETQYFGPGTRLLVL.

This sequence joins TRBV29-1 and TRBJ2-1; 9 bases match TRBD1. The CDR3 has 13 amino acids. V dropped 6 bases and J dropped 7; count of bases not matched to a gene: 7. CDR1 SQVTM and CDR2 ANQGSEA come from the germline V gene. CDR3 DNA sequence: TGCAGCGTCCGGGACAGGGTTGTTAATGAGCAGTTCTTC. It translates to CSVRDRVVNEQFF.

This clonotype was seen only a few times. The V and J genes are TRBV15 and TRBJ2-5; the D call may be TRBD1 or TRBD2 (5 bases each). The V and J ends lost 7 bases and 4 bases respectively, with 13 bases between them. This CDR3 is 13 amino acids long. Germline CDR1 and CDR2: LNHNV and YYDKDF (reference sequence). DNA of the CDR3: TGTGCCACCACCGTGTTTGGGGGAGAGACCCAGTACTTC. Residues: CATTVFGGETQYF. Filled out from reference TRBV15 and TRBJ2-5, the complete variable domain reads DAMVIQNPRYQVTQFGKPVTLSCSQTLNHNVMYWYQQKSSQAPKLLFHYYDKDFNNEADTPDNFQSRRPNTSFCFLDIRSPGLGDTAMYLCATTVFGGETQYFGPGTRLLVL.

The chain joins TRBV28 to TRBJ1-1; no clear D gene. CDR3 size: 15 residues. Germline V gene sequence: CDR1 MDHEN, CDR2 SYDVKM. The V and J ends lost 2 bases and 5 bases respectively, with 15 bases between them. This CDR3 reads CASSLVDSMRTEAFF. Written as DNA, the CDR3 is TGTGCCAGCAGTTTAGTAGACTCGATGAGAACTGAAGCTTTCTTT.

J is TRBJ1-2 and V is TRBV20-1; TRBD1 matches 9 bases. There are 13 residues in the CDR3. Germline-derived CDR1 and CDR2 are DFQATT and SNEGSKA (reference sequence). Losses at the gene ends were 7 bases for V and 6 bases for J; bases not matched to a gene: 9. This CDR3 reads CSVDRDREDGYTF. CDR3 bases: TGCAGTGTTGACCGGGACAGGGAGGATGGCTACACCTTC.

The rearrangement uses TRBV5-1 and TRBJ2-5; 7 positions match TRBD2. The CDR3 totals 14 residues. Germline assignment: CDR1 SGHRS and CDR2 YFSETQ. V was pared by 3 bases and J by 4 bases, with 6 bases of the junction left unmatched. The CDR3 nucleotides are TGCGCCAGCAGCTCAACGGGCGGGGGAGAGACCCAGTACTTC. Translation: CASSSTGGGETQYF.

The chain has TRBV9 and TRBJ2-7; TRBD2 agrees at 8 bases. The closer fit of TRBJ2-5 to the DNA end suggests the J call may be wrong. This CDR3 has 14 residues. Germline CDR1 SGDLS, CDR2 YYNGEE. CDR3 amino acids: CASSVYSGGETQYF. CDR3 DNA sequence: TGTGCCAGCAGCGTATACTCGGGAGGGGAGACCCAGTACTTC.

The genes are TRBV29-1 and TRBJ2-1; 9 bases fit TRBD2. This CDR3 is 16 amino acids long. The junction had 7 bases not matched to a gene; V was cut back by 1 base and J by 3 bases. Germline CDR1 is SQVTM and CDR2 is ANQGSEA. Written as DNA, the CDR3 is TGCAGCGTTGAAGGCGGAGAGACTAGCGGCTACAATGAGCAGTTCTTC. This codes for CSVEGGETSGYNEQFF.

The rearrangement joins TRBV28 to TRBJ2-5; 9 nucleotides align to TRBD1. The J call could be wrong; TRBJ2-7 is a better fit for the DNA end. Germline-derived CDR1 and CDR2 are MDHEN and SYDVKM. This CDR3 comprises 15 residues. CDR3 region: CASNEPGQGRYEQYF. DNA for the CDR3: TGTGCCAGCAACGAACCGGGACAGGGTCGCTACGAGCAGTACTTC.

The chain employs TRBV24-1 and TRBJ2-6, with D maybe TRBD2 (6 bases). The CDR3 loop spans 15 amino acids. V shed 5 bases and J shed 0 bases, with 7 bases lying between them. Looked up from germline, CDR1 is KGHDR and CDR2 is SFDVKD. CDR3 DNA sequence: TGTGCCACCAGTGGGCGGGGCTCTGGGGCCAACGTCCTGACTTTC. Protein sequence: CATSGRGSGANVLTF.

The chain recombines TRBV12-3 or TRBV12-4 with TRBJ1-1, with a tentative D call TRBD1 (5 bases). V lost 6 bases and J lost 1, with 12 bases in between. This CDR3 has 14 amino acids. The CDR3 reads CASRWGRRNTEAFF. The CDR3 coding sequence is TGTGCCAGCAGGTGGGGGAGACGGAACACTGAAGCTTTCTTT.

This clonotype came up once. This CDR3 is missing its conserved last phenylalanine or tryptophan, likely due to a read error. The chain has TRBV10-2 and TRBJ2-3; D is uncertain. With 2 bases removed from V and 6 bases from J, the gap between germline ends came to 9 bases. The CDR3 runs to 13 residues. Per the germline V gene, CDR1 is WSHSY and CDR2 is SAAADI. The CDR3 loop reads CASSEEALDTQYL. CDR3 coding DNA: TGCGCCAGCAGTGAGGAGGCGCTGGATACGCAGTATCTT.